This entry lists 11 T cell receptor beta chains sequenced from one sample in a study of blood T cells in healthy people across ages. A second PCR of roughly 7 to 11 cycles used a sample-barcoded 5' primer and a J-beta primer mix. TCRdb re-called the 5' RACE reads through MiXCR, storing one row per CDR3 protein. The table shows approximately 1.5 million distinct CDR3 sequences, with roughly 32% occurring only once. Sequenced: blood. The source of these receptors is a woman aged 25 to 39 in good health.

The gene calls are TRBV5-1 and TRBJ2-1; D is perhaps TRBD2 (5 bases). Trimming removed 4 bases from V and 1 base from J, with 15 bases in between. In germline, CDR1 is SGHRS, CDR2 YFSETQ. CDR3 length: 16 amino acids. CDR3 region: CASSPKRQLSYNEQFF. The CDR3 DNA is TGCGCCAGCAGCCCGAAGCGGCAGCTTTCCTACAATGAGCAGTTCTTC.

This clonotype was counted between two and nine times. J is TRBJ2-1 and V is TRBV12-3 or TRBV12-4; D is uncertain. CDR3 length equals 17 residues. Between the trimmed V and J ends, which lost 1 base and 2 bases, there was a span of 15 bases. The CDR3 bases are TGTGCCAGCAGTTTAGACGGCTCCCTAAGTCCCTACAATGAGCAGTTCTTC. It translates to CASSLDGSLSPYNEQFF.

This clonotype turned up a few times. In DNA, the CDR3 is TGTGCCAGCAGGCTTACCCCCGGGACAGGTTACTACGAGCAGTACTTC. It encodes CASRLTPGTGYYEQYF. The chain couples TRBV6-5 to TRBJ2-7, with 8 nucleotides matching TRBD1. The J segment lost 3 bases and the V segment lost 6 bases, leaving 13 bases of the junction unmatched. The germline V gene encodes CDR1 MNHEY and CDR2 SVGAGI. There are 16 residues in the CDR3.

This clonotype has only a few counts. This chain links TRBV7-9 with TRBJ1-1; the D gene is possibly TRBD1 (6 bases). The V end was cut by 5 bases, the J end by 1 base, with 14 bases between. Germline assignment: CDR1 SEHNR and CDR2 FQNEAQ (reference sequence). The CDR3 loop spans 15 amino acids. Here the CDR3 reads CASSPPGHPNTEAFF. CDR3 nucleotide sequence: TGTGCCAGCAGCCCTCCGGGACACCCGAACACTGAAGCTTTCTTT.

The V gene is TRBV4-1, the J gene TRBJ2-1; 9 nucleotides align to TRBD2. Germline assignment: CDR1 MGHRA and CDR2 YSYEKL. This CDR3 comprises 16 residues. V lost 1 base, J lost 7 bases, and 8 bases stayed unmatched. The chain's CDR3 is CASSQVPLAGVNEQFF. DNA for the CDR3: TGCGCCAGCAGCCAAGTGCCCTTAGCGGGAGTAAATGAGCAGTTCTTC.

Written as DNA, the CDR3 is TGTGCCAGCAGCAAGGGACAGGTCCCCTTGAACACTGAAGCTTTCTTT. Protein: CASSKGQVPLNTEAFF. This sequence joins TRBV12-3 or TRBV12-4 and TRBJ1-1; TRBD1 matches 8 bases. The V segment lost 6 bases and the J segment 0 bases; nucleotides outside the gene matches: 9. This CDR3 region has 16 residues.

This clonotype came up once. The rearrangement joins TRBV27 to TRBJ2-3; D unclear. Per germline, CDR1 MNHEY and CDR2 SMNVEV (reference sequence). The V gene lost 3 bases and the J gene lost 1 base, with 14 bases spanning the gap. The length of the CDR3 is 16 residues. The CDR3 reads CASSFIGFGGTDTQYF. The CDR3 region has the DNA TGTGCCAGCAGTTTTATCGGGTTTGGGGGCACAGATACGCAGTATTTT.

The J gene is TRBJ2-1, the V gene TRBV9; no clear D gene. The germline gives CDR1 SGDLS, CDR2 YYNGEE. V gave up 0 bases and J gave up 4 bases, with 11 bases separating them. This CDR3 contains 15 residues. The CDR3 nucleotides read TGTGCCAGCAGCGTAGGTCGCGCGGCGTACAATGAGCAGTTCTTC. Its translation: CASSVGRAAYNEQFF.

The CDR3 coding sequence is TGTGCCAGCAATGAGCAGCGGGTTCAAGAGACCCAGTACTTC. Translating it yields CASNEQRVQETQYF. The J gene is TRBJ2-5, the V gene TRBV6-1, with a weak D call TRBD2 (6 bases). This CDR3 contains 14 residues. Germline V gives CDR1 MNHNS, CDR2 SASEGT. V was pared by 7 bases and J by 2 bases, with 14 bases between.

J is TRBJ2-3 and V is TRBV6-1; D may correspond to TRBD1 or TRBD2 (5 bases each). With 6 bases removed from V and 2 bases from J, the gap between germline ends came to 18 bases. Germline assignment: CDR1 MNHNS and CDR2 SASEGT. The CDR3 is made up of 16 amino acids. The chain's CDR3 is CASRRERGHATDTQYF. The CDR3 region has the DNA TGTGCCAGCAGACGGGAAAGGGGCCATGCCACAGATACGCAGTATTTT.

This chain uses TRBV4-1 with TRBJ2-7; D remains unclear. Between the trimmed V and J ends, which lost 0 bases and 6 bases, there was a span of 9 bases. Germline values: CDR1 MGHRA, CDR2 YSYEKL. The CDR3 sequence is 13 residues long. CDR3: CASSQESAREQYF. The CDR3 region has the DNA TGCGCCAGCAGCCAAGAATCGGCTCGCGAGCAGTACTTC.